This TCR beta chain was sequenced during a study of T cell responses to AZD1222 COVID-19 vaccine. A note on this clone: The antigen remains undetermined.

Trimming removed 1 base from V and 6 bases from J, with 20 bases in between. The length of the CDR3 is 18 residues. Germline V gene sequence: CDR1 SGHRS, CDR2 YFSETQ. Whole-study findings and limits: Among spike-specific TCRs, nearly half reportedly target unmutated variant regions. A mostly white British donor set with more females was recruited, and clonal diversity was possibly underestimated. Regions 160-218 and 743-854 held dominance among vaccine-associated CD4 TCRs, which spanned spike. At study baseline, merely over 5 AZD1222 recipients were seropositive.

The assay was immunoSEQ multiplex PCR, and TCRdb's table has in-frame clones only and misses some. The sample contains tens of thousands of clones, 85% to 90% of which appear only once. The rearrangement links TRBV5-1 to TRBJ1-6; tentatively, D is TRBD1 (6 bases). This sample comprised peripheral blood, obtained on day 0 of AZD1222 vaccination. This clonotype was sampled from an adult in good health. CDR3 DNA: TGCGCCAGCAGCTTGTCGTTCGGGGGGCCCGATGGTAATTCACCCCTCCACTTT. Its protein is CASSLSFGGPDGNSPLHF.